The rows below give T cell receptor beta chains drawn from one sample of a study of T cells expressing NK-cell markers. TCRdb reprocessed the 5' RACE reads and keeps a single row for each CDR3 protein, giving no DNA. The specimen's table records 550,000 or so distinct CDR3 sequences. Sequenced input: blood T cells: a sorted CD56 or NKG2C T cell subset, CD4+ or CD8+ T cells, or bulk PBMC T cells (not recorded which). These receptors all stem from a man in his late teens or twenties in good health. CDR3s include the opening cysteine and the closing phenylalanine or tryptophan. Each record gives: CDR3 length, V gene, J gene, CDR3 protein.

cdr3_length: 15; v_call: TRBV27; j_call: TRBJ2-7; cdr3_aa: CASSPPYRSSYEQYF
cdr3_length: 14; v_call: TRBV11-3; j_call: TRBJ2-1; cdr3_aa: CASSLDRTGPPQFF
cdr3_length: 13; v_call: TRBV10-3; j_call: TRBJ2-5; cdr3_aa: CAMRGPYQETQYF
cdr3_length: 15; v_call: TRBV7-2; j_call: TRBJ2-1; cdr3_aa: CASSLAPGLAGDQFF
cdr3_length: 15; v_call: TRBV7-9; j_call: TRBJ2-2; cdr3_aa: CASSLKRVLTGELFF
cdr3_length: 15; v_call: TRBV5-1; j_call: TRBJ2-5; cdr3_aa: CASSLSVAGVETQYF
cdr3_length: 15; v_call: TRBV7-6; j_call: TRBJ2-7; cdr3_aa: CASSSGLGALNEQYF
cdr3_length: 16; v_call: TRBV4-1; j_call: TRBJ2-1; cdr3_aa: CASSQVDLVSYNEQFF
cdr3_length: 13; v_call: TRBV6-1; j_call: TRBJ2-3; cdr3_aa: CASRRTGEDTQYF
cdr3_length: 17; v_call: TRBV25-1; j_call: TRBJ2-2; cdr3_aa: CASRSSTSGSRTGELFF
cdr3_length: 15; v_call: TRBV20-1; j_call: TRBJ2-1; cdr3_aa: CSARDSEAGVVEQFF
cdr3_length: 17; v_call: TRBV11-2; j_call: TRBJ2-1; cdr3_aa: CASSLIPKRALKAEQFF
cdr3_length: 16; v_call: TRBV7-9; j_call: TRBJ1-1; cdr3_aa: CASSPPDRGRDTEAFF
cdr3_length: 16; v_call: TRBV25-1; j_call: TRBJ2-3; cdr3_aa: CASSEFRGMGTDTQYF
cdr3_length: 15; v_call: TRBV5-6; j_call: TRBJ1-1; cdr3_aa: CASSSNWDRNTEAFF
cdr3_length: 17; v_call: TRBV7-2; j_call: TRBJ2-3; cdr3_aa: CASSLASGRAGADTQYF
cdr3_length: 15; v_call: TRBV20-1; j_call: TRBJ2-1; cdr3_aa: CSASPLAGGGFEQFF
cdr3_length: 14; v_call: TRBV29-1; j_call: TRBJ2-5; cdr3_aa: CSVESSGSMKTQYF
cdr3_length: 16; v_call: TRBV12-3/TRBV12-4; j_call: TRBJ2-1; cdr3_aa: CASSRNGGSSYNEQFF
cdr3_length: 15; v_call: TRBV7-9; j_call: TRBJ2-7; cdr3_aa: CASSGARTASYEQYF
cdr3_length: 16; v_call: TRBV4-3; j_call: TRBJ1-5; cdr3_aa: CASSQAVDRVNQPQHF
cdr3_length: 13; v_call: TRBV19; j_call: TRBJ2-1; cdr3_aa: CASDAKGSNEQFF
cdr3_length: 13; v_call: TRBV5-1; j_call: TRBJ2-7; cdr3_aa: CASSLAADYEQYF
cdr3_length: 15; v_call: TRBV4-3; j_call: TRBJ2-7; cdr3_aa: CASSRGASGSYEQYF
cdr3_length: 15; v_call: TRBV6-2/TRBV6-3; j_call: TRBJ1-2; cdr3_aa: CASRNNAGGFDGYTF
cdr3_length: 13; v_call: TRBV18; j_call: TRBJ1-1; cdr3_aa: CASSPSIDTEAFF
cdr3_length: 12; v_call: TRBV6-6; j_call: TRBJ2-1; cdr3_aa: CASSYSGTAQFF
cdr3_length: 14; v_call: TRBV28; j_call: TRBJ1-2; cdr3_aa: CASSGQDPKYGYTF
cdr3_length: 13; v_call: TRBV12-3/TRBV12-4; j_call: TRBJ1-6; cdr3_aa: CASNSEGNSPLHF
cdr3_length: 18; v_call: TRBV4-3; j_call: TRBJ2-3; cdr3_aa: CASSQEGLAGGHTDTQYF
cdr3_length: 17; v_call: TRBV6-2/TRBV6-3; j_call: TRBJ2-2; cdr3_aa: CASSYSFGRTNTGELFF
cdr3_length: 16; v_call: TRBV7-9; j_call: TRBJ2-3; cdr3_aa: CASSSPWAGRPDTQYF
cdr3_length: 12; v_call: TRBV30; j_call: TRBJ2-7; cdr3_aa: CAWSPLAGEQYF